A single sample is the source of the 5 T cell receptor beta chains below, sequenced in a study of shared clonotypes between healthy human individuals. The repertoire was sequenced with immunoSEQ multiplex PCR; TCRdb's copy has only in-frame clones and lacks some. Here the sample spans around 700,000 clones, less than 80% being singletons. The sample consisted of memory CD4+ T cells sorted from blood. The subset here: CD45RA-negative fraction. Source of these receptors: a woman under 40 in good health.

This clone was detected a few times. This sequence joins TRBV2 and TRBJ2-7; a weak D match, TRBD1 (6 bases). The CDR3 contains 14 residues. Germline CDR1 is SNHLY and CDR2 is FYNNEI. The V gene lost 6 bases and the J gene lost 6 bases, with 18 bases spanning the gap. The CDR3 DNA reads TGTGCCAGCAGCCCGTATGGATACAGGGTCGAGCAGTACTTC. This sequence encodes CASSPYGYRVEQYF.

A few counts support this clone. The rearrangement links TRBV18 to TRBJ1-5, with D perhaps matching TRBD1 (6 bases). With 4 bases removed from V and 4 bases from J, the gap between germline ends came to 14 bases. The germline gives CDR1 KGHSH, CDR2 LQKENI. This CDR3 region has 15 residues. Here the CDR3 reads CASSHSGASNQPQHF. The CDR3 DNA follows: TGTGCCAGCTCACATTCAGGGGCCTCAAATCAGCCCCAGCATTTT. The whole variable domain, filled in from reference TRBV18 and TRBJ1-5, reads NAGVMQNPRHLVRRRGQEARLRCSPMKGHSHVYWYRQLPEEGLKFMVYLQKENIIDESGMPKERFSAEFPKEGPSILRIQQVVRGDSAAYFCASSHSGASNQPQHFGDGTRLSIL.

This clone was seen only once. CDR3 DNA: TGTGCCAGCAGCCCCTCCATTCGGCCAGCCTCTGGAAACACCATATATTTT. Protein: CASSPSIRPASGNTIYF. The rearrangement links TRBV27 to TRBJ1-3; no clear D. V was pared by 6 bases and J by 0 bases, with 18 bases between. The CDR3 totals 17 residues. Germline V gives CDR1 MNHEY, CDR2 SMNVEV (reference sequence).

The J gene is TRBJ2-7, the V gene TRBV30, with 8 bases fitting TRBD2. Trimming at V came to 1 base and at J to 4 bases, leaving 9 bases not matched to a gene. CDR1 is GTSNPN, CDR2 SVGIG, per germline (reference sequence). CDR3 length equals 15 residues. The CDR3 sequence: CAWSGQREFHYEQYF. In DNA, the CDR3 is TGTGCCTGGAGTGGCCAGCGGGAGTTTCATTACGAGCAGTACTTC.

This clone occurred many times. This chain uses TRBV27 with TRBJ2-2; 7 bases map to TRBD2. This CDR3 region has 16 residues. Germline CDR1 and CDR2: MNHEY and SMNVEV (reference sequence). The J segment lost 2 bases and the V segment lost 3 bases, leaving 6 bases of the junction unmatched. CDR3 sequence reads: CASSFSLAANTGELFF. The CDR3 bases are TGTGCCAGCAGTTTTAGCCTAGCGGCAAACACCGGGGAGCTGTTTTTT.